Each of the 8 T cell receptor beta chains below was sequenced from the same sample in a study of blood T cell repertoires in COVID-19. The assay was immunoSEQ multiplex PCR, and TCRdb's table has in-frame clones only and misses some. In the table there are 150,000 to 200,000 clones, approximately 87% of which are singletons. The specimen was peripheral blood. These receptors were collected from a woman aged 60 to 75 with COVID-19, enrolled during active disease.

The gene calls are TRBV2 and TRBJ2-1; 7 nucleotides line up with TRBD2. The CDR3 loop spans 13 amino acids. Germline V gene sequence: CDR1 SNHLY, CDR2 FYNNEI. J was trimmed by 5 bases and V by 9 bases; bases with no gene match: 7. In DNA, the CDR3 is TGTGCCAGTCAAGCGGGATCTAACAATGAGCAGTTCTTC. This sequence encodes CASQAGSNNEQFF.

This clone was picked up a small number of times. V usage is TRBV18 and J usage is TRBJ2-7; 9 positions match TRBD2. Looked up from germline, CDR1 is KGHSH and CDR2 is LQKENI. V lost 2 bases and J lost 3; bases outside the gene matches: 11. The CDR3 contains 17 residues. The CDR3 here is CASSPTRVSGGGYEQYF. The CDR3, as DNA: TGTGCCAGCTCACCAACTAGGGTTAGCGGGGGAGGCTACGAGCAGTACTTC.

The chain has TRBV7-6 and TRBJ2-1; D may be TRBD2 (6 bases). There are 15 residues in the CDR3. V was cut by 1 base and J by 5 bases, with 12 bases left in between. Per the germline V gene, CDR1 is SGHVS and CDR2 is FNYEAQ. The CDR3 sequence is CASSLGSGHHNEQFF. The DNA of the CDR3 is TGTGCCAGCAGCTTAGGTAGCGGCCATCACAATGAGCAGTTCTTC.

This clone occurred a few times. The J gene is TRBJ2-7, the V gene TRBV28; weak D call: TRBD1 (6 bases). Germline CDR1 MDHEN, CDR2 SYDVKM. V was cut by 2 bases and J by 3 bases, with 14 bases left in between. The CDR3 is 15 amino acids. CDR3 DNA: TGTGCCAGCAGTTTAGGATGGGGGCAGGACTACGAGCAGTACTTC. Protein sequence: CASSLGWGQDYEQYF. Complete variable domain (other parts from reference TRBV28 and TRBJ2-7): DVKVTQSSRYLVKRTGEKVFLECVQDMDHENMFWYRQDPGLGLRLIYFSYDVKMKEKGDIPEGYSVSREKKERFSLILESASTNQTSMYLCASSLGWGQDYEQYFGPGTRLTVT.

The table lists this clone with a count of one. The chain links TRBV4-1 to TRBJ2-7; 8 bases fit TRBD1. The V and J ends lost 0 bases and 4 bases, in that order; junction bases with no gene match: 5. Germline V gene lookup returns CDR1 MGHRA and CDR2 YSYEKL. The CDR3 loop spans 15 amino acids. Here the CDR3 reads CASSQDWTGLYEQYF. The CDR3 DNA follows: TGCGCCAGCAGCCAAGATTGGACAGGGTTGTACGAGCAGTACTTC.

The J gene is TRBJ2-1, the V gene TRBV7-3; tentatively, D is TRBD2 (6 bases). The CDR3 runs to 16 residues. Looked up from germline, CDR1 is SGHTA and CDR2 is FQGTGA. Trimming removed 1 base from V and 7 bases from J, with 17 bases in between. The CDR3 nucleotides are TGTGCCAGCAGCTTAAAGTGGGCGGGATCGGGTAATGAGCAGTTCTTC. Translated: CASSLKWAGSGNEQFF.

The V gene is TRBV29-1, the J gene TRBJ1-2; 7 positions agree with TRBD1. This CDR3 contains 11 residues. Trimming took 4 bases from V and 5 from J; bases not matched to a gene: 1. Looked up from germline, CDR1 is SQVTM and CDR2 is ANQGSEA. The DNA for the CDR3 is TGCAGCGTTGTACAGGGGTATGGCTACACCTTC. Its translation: CSVVQGYGYTF.

V is TRBV5-4 and J is TRBJ1-1; D uncertain. V was cut by 5 bases and J by 3 bases, with 8 bases left in between. The length of the CDR3 is 12 residues. The germline V gene encodes CDR1 SGHNT and CDR2 YYREEE (reference sequence). CDR3 amino acids: CASRSGDTEAFF. In nucleotides, the CDR3 is TGTGCCAGCAGGTCCGGGGACACTGAAGCTTTCTTT.